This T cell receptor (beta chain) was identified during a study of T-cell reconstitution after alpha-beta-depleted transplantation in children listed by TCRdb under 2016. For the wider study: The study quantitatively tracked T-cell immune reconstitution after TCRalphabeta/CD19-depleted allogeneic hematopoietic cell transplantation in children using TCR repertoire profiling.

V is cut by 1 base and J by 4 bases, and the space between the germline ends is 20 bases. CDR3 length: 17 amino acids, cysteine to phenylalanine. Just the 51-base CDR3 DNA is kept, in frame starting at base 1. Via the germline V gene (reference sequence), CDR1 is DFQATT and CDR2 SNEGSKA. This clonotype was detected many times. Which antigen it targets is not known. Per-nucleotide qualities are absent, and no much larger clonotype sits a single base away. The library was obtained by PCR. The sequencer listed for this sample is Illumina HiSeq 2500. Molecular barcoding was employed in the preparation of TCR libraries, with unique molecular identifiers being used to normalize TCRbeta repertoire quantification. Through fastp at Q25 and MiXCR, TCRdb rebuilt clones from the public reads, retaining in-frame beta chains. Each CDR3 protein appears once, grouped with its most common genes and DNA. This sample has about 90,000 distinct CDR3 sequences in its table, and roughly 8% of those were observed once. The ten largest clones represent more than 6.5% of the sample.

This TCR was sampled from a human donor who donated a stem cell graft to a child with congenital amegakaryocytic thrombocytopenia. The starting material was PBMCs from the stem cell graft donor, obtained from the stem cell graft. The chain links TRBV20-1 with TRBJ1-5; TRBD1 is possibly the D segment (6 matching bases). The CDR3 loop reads CSARAGLGGVRNQPQHF. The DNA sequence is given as TGCAGTGCTAGAGCGGGTTTAGGGGGGGTAAGGAATCAGCCCCAGCATTTT.